These 27 T cell receptor beta chains were sequenced from one sample in a study of T cells in Graves' hyperthyroidism and ophthalmopathy. Amplification yielded TCR beta CDR3 regions, with RNA transcripts as the source. First-round RT-PCR targeting the TCR CDR3 was performed with the HTBI primer set. Via MiXCR, TCRdb re-called the multiplex PCR reads, giving one row per CDR3 protein. In the table there are around 250,000 distinct CDR3 sequences, 14% to 15% of which are singletons. Material: blood. The receptors originated from a woman aged 40 to 50 with Graves' hyperthyroidism that later progressed to Graves' ophthalmopathy.

This clonotype was seen repeatedly, ten times or more. The chain couples TRBV18 to TRBJ2-1; TRBD2 is a possible D gene (6 bases). This CDR3 has 13 residues. Germline V lookup: CDR1 KGHSH, CDR2 LQKENI. The ends were cut back, 3 bases at V and 9 bases at J, with 12 bases in the middle. The CDR3 is CASSPGGTSEQFF. CDR3 bases: TGTGCCAGCTCACCGGGGGGAACTAGTGAGCAGTTCTTC.

This clonotype was recorded at least ten times. The chain joins TRBV12-5 to TRBJ2-1; the D gene is possibly TRBD2 (6 bases). CDR1 and CDR2 (germline): LGHNT, FRNRAP. V was pared by 3 bases and J by 2 bases, with 11 bases between. CDR3 length equals 15 residues. The DNA for the CDR3 is TGTGCTAGTGGTTTTGGCGGGAATGCCTACAATGAGCAGTTCTTC. Protein sequence: CASGFGGNAYNEQFF.

This clonotype was picked up many times. V gene TRBV2 combines with J gene TRBJ1-1, with D possibly TRBD1 on 5 matching bases. The CDR3 extends over 14 amino acids. Germline loops: CDR1 SNHLY, CDR2 FYNNEI. V dropped 8 bases and J dropped 0 bases, with 13 bases sitting between them. In DNA form, the CDR3 reads TGTGCCAGCCTTTTGTTGGACATGAACACTGAAGCTTTCTTT. Translation: CASLLLDMNTEAFF.

V and J are TRBV19 and TRBJ2-2; 11 bases agree with TRBD2. This CDR3 is built from 17 residues. CDR1 and CDR2 (germline): LNHDA, SQIVND (reference sequence). Unmatched junction bases numbered 8, after V lost 2 bases and J lost 6 bases. The CDR3 loop reads CASSINWLAGGAGELFF. CDR3 DNA: TGTGCCAGTAGTATAAATTGGCTAGCGGGAGGAGCCGGGGAGCTGTTTTTT.

This chain uses TRBV5-5 with TRBJ2-2, with a possible D match to TRBD1 (6 bases). Germline V CDR1 and CDR2: SGHKS, YYEKEE (reference sequence). Trimming left V 0 bases short and J 3 bases short, with 12 bases between. The CDR3 contains 16 residues. CDR3 in amino acids: CASSLVGGPYTGELFF. CDR3 DNA: TGTGCCAGCAGCTTGGTTGGGGGCCCCTACACCGGGGAGCTGTTTTTT.

This clonotype was recorded at least ten times. V and J are TRBV6-2 or TRBV6-3 and TRBJ1-1; D unresolved. Trimming took off 2 bases at V and 1 base at J, with 5 bases between the two ends. The CDR3 has 13 residues. Germline-derived CDR1 and CDR2 are MNHEY and SVGEGT. Written as DNA, the CDR3 is TGTGCCAGCAGTTACGTAAAGAACACTGAAGCTTTCTTT. This sequence encodes CASSYVKNTEAFF.

This clonotype has just a few counts. The chain couples TRBV20-1 to TRBJ2-1; D unresolved. The ends were cut back, 1 base at V and 5 bases at J, with 18 bases in the middle. This CDR3 comprises 16 residues. CDR1 is DFQATT and CDR2 is SNEGSKA in the germline V gene (reference sequence). CDR3 nucleotides: TGCAGTGCTAGAGGATTCTCACGAGGACGCAACAATGAGCAGTTCTTC. This encodes CSARGFSRGRNNEQFF.

The sample holds a few counts of this clonotype. The chain uses TRBV19 and TRBJ2-2; no clear D. The V end was cut by 3 bases, the J end by 2 bases, with 13 bases between. In germline, CDR1 is LNHDA, CDR2 SQIVND (reference sequence). The CDR3 length is 16 residues. CDR3 loop: CASSILGGLNTGELFF. The CDR3, as DNA: TGTGCCAGTAGTATTTTAGGCGGCCTTAACACCGGGGAGCTGTTTTTT.

This clonotype was seen just once. Since a much larger clone is just one base distant, this may be a read error. The rearrangement joins TRBV27 to TRBJ1-1; no firm D call. Germline V gene sequence: CDR1 MNHEY, CDR2 SMNVEV (reference sequence). The CDR3 covers 13 residues. V shed 5 bases and J shed 6 bases, with 13 bases lying between them. In DNA form, the CDR3 reads TGTGCCAGCAGTCGGTCAAGTGGGCCTGAAGCTTTCTTT. Protein product: CASSRSSGPEAFF.

This clonotype was counted at least ten times. The genes are TRBV3-1 and TRBJ1-2; a weak D match, TRBD1 (5 bases). V lost 4 bases, J lost 5 bases, and 14 bases lay in between. CDR1 and CDR2 from the germline V gene are LGHDT and YNNKEL (reference sequence). The CDR3 is 14 residues long. Here the CDR3 reads CASSRNDRPYGYTF. As DNA, the CDR3 is TGTGCCAGCAGCCGGAACGACAGACCTTATGGCTACACCTTC. The whole variable domain, remainder taken from reference TRBV3-1 and TRBJ1-2, is DTAVSQTPKYLVTQMGNDKSIKCEQNLGHDTMYWYKQDSKKFLKIMFSYNNKELIINETVPNRFSPKSPDKAHLNLHINSLELGDSAVYFCASSRNDRPYGYTFGSGTRLTVV.

The chain carries TRBV7-2 and TRBJ2-5; D is undetermined. The CDR3 totals 14 residues. Germline V CDR1 and CDR2: SGHTA, FQGNSA. Deletions cut 5 bases from V and 1 base from J, with 11 bases between. CDR3 sequence: CASSPRLRQETQYF. The CDR3, as DNA: TGTGCCAGCAGCCCCCGACTCCGCCAAGAGACCCAGTACTTC.

The genes are TRBV19 and TRBJ1-5; 10 nucleotides line up with TRBD1. CDR3 length: 15 amino acids. CDR1 and CDR2 (germline): LNHDA, SQIVND (reference sequence). J was trimmed by 5 bases and V by 3 bases; bases with no gene match: 4. In nucleotides, the CDR3 is TGTGCCAGTAGTATTGGACAGGGGGTACATCAGCCCCAGCATTTT. Translated, it gives CASSIGQGVHQPQHF.

The CDR3 loop is CAWGQTQETQYF. The CDR3 coding sequence is TGTGCCTGGGGACAGACCCAAGAGACCCAGTACTTC. The chain combines TRBV30 with TRBJ2-5; a possible D gene is TRBD1 (6 bases). V lost 5 bases and J lost 1, with 8 bases in between. The germline V gene has CDR1 GTSNPN and CDR2 SVGIG (reference sequence). CDR3 length: 12 residues.

This clonotype showed up many times. The chain is built from TRBV28 and TRBJ1-5; D remains unclear. The V end lost 6 bases, the J end lost 2 bases, and 11 bases lay between the germline ends. The CDR3 sequence is 14 residues long. From germline, CDR1 is MDHEN and CDR2 SYDVKM. CDR3 loop: CASRSRRGNQPQHF. Written as DNA, the CDR3 is TGTGCCAGCAGATCCAGGCGGGGCAATCAGCCCCAGCATTTT.

This clonotype was seen at least ten times. The chain links TRBV10-3 to TRBJ1-1; D uncertain. Germline CDR1 is ENHRY and CDR2 is SYGVKD. CDR3 length equals 15 residues. V was trimmed by 9 bases and J by 1 base, leaving 18 bases between them. The CDR3 protein is CAISMGQVGNTEAFF. Written as DNA, the CDR3 is TGTGCCATTAGTATGGGCCAGGTAGGGAACACTGAAGCTTTCTTT.

The sample holds many counts of this clonotype. The genes are TRBV5-1 and TRBJ2-3; D not certain. V was trimmed by 5 bases and J by 3 bases, leaving 10 bases between them. The CDR3 runs 13 residues. Germline lookup yields CDR1 SGHRS and CDR2 YFSETQ. CDR3 in amino acids: CASRVEDTDTQYF. Here the CDR3 DNA reads TGCGCCAGCAGGGTCGAGGATACAGATACGCAGTATTTT.

The J gene is TRBJ2-3, the V gene TRBV13; 12 positions agree with TRBD2. V shed 5 bases, J shed 6 bases, and the junction held 12 bases outside the gene matches. CDR3 size: 17 residues. Germline V gene lookup returns CDR1 PRHDT and CDR2 FYEKMQ (reference sequence). The CDR3 DNA reads TGTGCCAGCAGCCGCAGACTAGCGGGGGTTCCCCTGGATACGCAGTATTTT. It yields the protein CASSRRLAGVPLDTQYF. The whole variable domain, remainder taken from reference TRBV13 and TRBJ2-3, is AAGVIQSPRHLIKEKRETATLKCYPIPRHDTVYWYQQGPGQDPQFLISFYEKMQSDKGSIPDRFSAQQFSDYHSELNMSSLELGDSALYFCASSRRLAGVPLDTQYFGPGTRLTVL.

This clonotype was counted many times. The chain uses TRBV7-8 and TRBJ2-1; possibly TRBD2 for D (7 bases). CDR3 length: 17 amino acids. The V gene's germline CDR1 is SGHVS and CDR2 FQNEAQ. The V gene lost 0 bases and the J gene lost 9 bases, with 21 bases spanning the gap. The CDR3 nucleotides are TGTGCCAGCAGCTTAGCGACGACTAGCCGCATAGGGGGTGAGCAGTTCTTC. Protein product: CASSLATTSRIGGEQFF.

The CDR3 DNA follows: TGTGCCAGCAGTATGGACATCGCGAACACCGGGGAGCTGTTTTTT. Protein: CASSMDIANTGELFF. The V gene is TRBV2, the J gene TRBJ2-2; D perhaps matches TRBD1 (5 bases). The V end was cut by 5 bases, the J end by 0 bases, with 10 bases between. The CDR3 sequence is 15 residues long. The germline CDR1 and CDR2 sequences are SNHLY and FYNNEI.

Ten or more counts support this clonotype. The rearrangement uses TRBV28 and TRBJ1-1; D possibly corresponds to TRBD1 (5 bases). Per the germline V gene, CDR1 is MDHEN and CDR2 is SYDVKM. This CDR3 has 17 residues. V lost 4 bases and J 2 bases, leaving 20 bases between the germline ends. The CDR3 DNA sequence: TGTGCCAGCAGTTCCGGGGGGGGAGGGATAACAAACACTGAAGCTTTCTTT. The encoded protein is CASSSGGGGITNTEAFF. Drawing the rest from reference TRBV28 and TRBJ1-1, the complete variable domain is DVKVTQSSRYLVKRTGEKVFLECVQDMDHENMFWYRQDPGLGLRLIYFSYDVKMKEKGDIPEGYSVSREKKERFSLILESASTNQTSMYLCASSSGGGGITNTEAFFGQGTRLTVV.

This clonotype was seen at least ten times. This chain links TRBV6-5 with TRBJ2-7; D not resolved. Per the germline V gene, CDR1 is MNHEY and CDR2 is SVGAGI. Trimming took off 2 bases at V and 7 bases at J, with 12 bases between the two ends. The CDR3 extends over 13 amino acids. CDR3 sequence: CASSYERVGEQYF. Written as DNA, the CDR3 is TGTGCCAGCAGTTACGAGCGCGTGGGGGAGCAGTACTTC.

This clonotype was seen only a few times. V gene TRBV30 combines with J gene TRBJ1-5; D may be TRBD1 (5 bases). Germline values: CDR1 GTSNPN, CDR2 SVGIG (reference sequence). This CDR3 has 12 residues. V dropped 2 bases and J dropped 5 bases, with 7 bases sitting between them. CDR3 residues: CAWSLGDQPQHF. The CDR3 DNA sequence: TGTGCCTGGAGTTTGGGGGATCAGCCCCAGCATTTT.

This clonotype was found many times. Written as DNA, the CDR3 is TGTGCCAGTAGCCTAAGCGTGGCCCTGAACACTGAAGCTTTCTTT. Its protein is CASSLSVALNTEAFF. The rearrangement uses TRBV19 and TRBJ1-1; D not certain. Germline values: CDR1 LNHDA, CDR2 SQIVND (reference sequence). V gave up 6 bases and J gave up 0 bases, with 14 bases separating them. The CDR3 consists of 15 residues.

This clonotype was recorded at least ten times. The rearrangement joins TRBV10-3 to TRBJ1-4, with TRBD1 as a possible D gene (5 bases). CDR1 and CDR2 from the germline V gene are ENHRY and SYGVKD. V lost 6 bases and J 0 bases, leaving 14 bases between the germline ends. The CDR3 covers 16 residues. The CDR3 spells CAISRQPVATNEKLFF. The DNA of the CDR3 is TGTGCCATCAGCCGACAGCCCGTTGCAACTAATGAAAAACTGTTTTTT.

This rearrangement joins TRBV2 to TRBJ2-5; 8 nucleotides agree with TRBD2. The V gene end was trimmed by 9 bases and the J gene end by 7 bases; junction bases not matched to a gene: 13. The CDR3 covers 14 residues. Per germline, CDR1 SNHLY and CDR2 FYNNEI. For the CDR3, the DNA is TGTGCCAGTACCAACCGCGGGGGGTCAGGGACCCAGTACTTC. This translates into CASTNRGGSGTQYF.

This clonotype was found many times. The rearrangement uses TRBV12-3 or TRBV12-4 and TRBJ1-1; the match to TRBD1 covers 7 bases. With V trimmed by 4 bases and J by 5 bases, 10 bases remained unmatched. The CDR3 spans 15 residues. Here the CDR3 DNA reads TGTGCCAGCAGTTCCTCTGACAGGGTGTTTACTGAAGCTTTCTTT. Translated, it gives CASSSSDRVFTEAFF.

In its sample, this clonotype was seen a few times. The chain has TRBV18 and TRBJ1-6; no clear D. Germline V gene data show CDR1 as KGHSH and CDR2 as LQKENI. This CDR3 region has 18 residues. Trimming pared 5 bases from V and 7 bases from J, leaving 24 bases between. Here the CDR3 reads CASSKEQPVGRLNSPLHF. For the CDR3, the DNA is TGTGCCAGCTCAAAGGAACAACCCGTCGGCAGGTTAAATTCACCCCTCCACTTT.